The 21 T cell receptor beta chains in this list originate from one sample, sequenced in a study of siplizumab effects on memory and regulatory T cells (dated by TCRdb to about 2019). Library prep was done by the immunoSEQ multiplex PCR assay. TCRdb limited this immuneACCESS table to in-frame rearrangements with V and J called. A share of clones is missing; checked studies link under half to unresolved V genes, and the rest is unexplained. This sample has under 150,000 clones in its table, and roughly 94% of those were observed once. The ten largest clones capture roughly 1.7% of the sample. Sequenced: non-Treg CD4+ T cells sorted from blood. According to the study, the label for this sample's cell subset or site signals: FACS-sorted unstimulated CD4+ non-regulatory T cells. The origin of the receptors is a human donor in good health.

The V gene is TRBV2, the J gene TRBJ2-5; tentatively, D is TRBD2 (6 bases). Trimming stripped 8 bases from V and 5 bases from J, with 15 bases between. This CDR3 has 13 residues. Germline assignment: CDR1 SNHLY and CDR2 FYNNEI. The CDR3 spells CASGGAAGETQYF. The DNA of the CDR3 is TGTGCCAGCGGAGGGGCAGCTGGGGAGACCCAGTACTTC.

The chain carries TRBV18 and TRBJ1-3; 7 bases map to TRBD1. Unmatched junction bases numbered 6, after V lost 5 bases and J lost 2 bases. The CDR3 runs 15 residues. Germline values: CDR1 KGHSH, CDR2 LQKENI. The CDR3 region has the DNA TGTGCCAGCTCAGACACAGGGGATGCTGGAAACACCATATATTTT. Translating gives CASSDTGDAGNTIYF.

V usage is TRBV15 and J usage is TRBJ1-5; D perhaps matches TRBD1 (6 bases). This CDR3 is built from 16 residues. Trimming shortened V by 5 bases and J by 7 bases, and 21 bases separated the two germline ends. Germline V gives CDR1 LNHNV, CDR2 YYDKDF (reference sequence). CDR3 region: CATSPAWGGDTQPQHF. DNA of the CDR3: TGTGCCACCAGCCCGGCTTGGGGGGGGGACACCCAGCCCCAGCATTTT.

The chain employs TRBV18 and TRBJ1-4, with 8 bases fitting TRBD1. This CDR3 is built from 15 residues. Germline CDR1 KGHSH, CDR2 LQKENI. V trimming: 3 bases; J trimming: 7 bases; junction bases outside the gene matches: 7. The CDR3 DNA is TGTGCCAGCTCACCCCAGGGGGCGTTTAGTGAAAAACTGTTTTTT. The encoded protein is CASSPQGAFSEKLFF.

The chain links TRBV6-5 to TRBJ2-1; 12 positions match TRBD2. J was trimmed by 6 bases and V by 6 bases; bases with no gene match: 3. The CDR3 is 14 residues long. Germline lookup yields CDR1 MNHEY and CDR2 SVGAGI. For the CDR3, the DNA is TGTGCCAGCAGCCGGACTAGCGGGATCAATGAGCAGTTCTTC. It translates to CASSRTSGINEQFF.

In DNA form, the CDR3 reads TGTGCCTGGAGGGCCGGGCGGGCTTCTTTCAATGAGCAGTTCTTC. It specifies CAWRAGRASFNEQFF. The J gene is TRBJ2-1, the V gene TRBV30; D perhaps matches TRBD2 (5 bases). This CDR3 is 15 amino acids long. The V end lost 3 bases, the J end lost 6 bases, and 18 bases lay between the germline ends. Per the germline V gene, CDR1 is GTSNPN and CDR2 is SVGIG (reference sequence).

The chain uses TRBV5-1 and TRBJ1-6; 7 nucleotides agree with TRBD1. The trim removed 1 base at V and 10 bases at J, leaving 8 bases unmatched. CDR3 length: 15 residues. Germline-derived CDR1 and CDR2 are SGHRS and YFSETQ. CDR3 amino acids: CASSLLPTGSSPLHF. CDR3 sequence (DNA): TGCGCCAGCAGCTTGTTACCGACAGGGTCGTCACCCCTCCACTTT.

This chain uses TRBV6-5 with TRBJ2-1; D is ambiguous. The CDR3 length is 14 residues. Germline CDR1 reads MNHEY; CDR2 reads SVGAGI. V shed 7 bases and J shed 5 bases, with 15 bases lying between them. CDR3 protein: CASTPPGPNNEQFF. DNA for the CDR3: TGTGCCAGCACCCCGCCAGGTCCCAACAATGAGCAGTTCTTC.

The chain combines TRBV7-9 with TRBJ1-6, with D possibly matching TRBD1 (5 bases). Germline CDR1 is SEHNR and CDR2 is FQNEAQ (reference sequence). Trimming cost V 0 bases and J 9 bases, with 15 bases left between them. This CDR3 spans 16 amino acids. The chain's CDR3 is CASSLAGAILSSPLHF. The DNA of the CDR3 is TGTGCCAGCAGCTTAGCAGGGGCCATCTTGAGTTCACCCCTCCACTTT.

This chain links TRBV7-9 with TRBJ1-1, with 7 bases lining up with TRBD1. CDR1 SEHNR and CDR2 FQNEAQ come from the germline V gene (reference sequence). The junction had 7 bases not matched to a gene; V was cut back by 2 bases and J by 10 bases. This CDR3 has 13 residues. The CDR3 loop is CASSLLQGRRAFF. Here the CDR3 DNA reads TGTGCCAGCAGCTTATTACAGGGGAGAAGAGCTTTCTTT.

The chain combines TRBV11-2 with TRBJ2-7; 9 bases align to TRBD2. The junction had 11 bases not matched to a gene; V was cut back by 5 bases and J by 6 bases. Germline values: CDR1 SGHAT, CDR2 FQNNGV. The CDR3 runs to 15 residues. The CDR3 DNA reads as TGTGCCAGCAGCCCCACTAGCGGGCTTAAGGGCGAGCAGTACTTC. Protein product: CASSPTSGLKGEQYF.

The V and J genes are TRBV2 and TRBJ2-3; 10 positions match TRBD1. From germline, CDR1 is SNHLY and CDR2 FYNNEI. After removal of 6 bases from V and 10 bases from J, the junction contained 4 bases not matched to a gene. This CDR3 region has 12 residues. The DNA of the CDR3 is TGTGCCAGCAGAGGGACAGGGGCGTCGCAGTATTTT. Protein product: CASRGTGASQYF.

This chain links TRBV18 with TRBJ2-1; D might be TRBD2 (5 bases). The CDR3 is made up of 14 amino acids. The V and J ends lost 3 bases and 0 bases respectively, with 6 bases between them. The germline CDR1 and CDR2 sequences are KGHSH and LQKENI. CDR3 DNA: TGTGCCAGCTCACCTAGCGCCTCCTACAATGAGCAGTTCTTC. As protein: CASSPSASYNEQFF.

The rearrangement uses TRBV2 and TRBJ2-5, with 8 bases matching TRBD1. The ends lost 8 bases at V and 0 bases at J; junction bases unmatched: 2. The CDR3 spans 13 residues. CDR1 and CDR2 (germline): SNHLY, FYNNEI. CDR3 protein: CASGQGYQETQYF. The DNA for the CDR3 is TGTGCCAGCGGACAGGGCTACCAAGAGACCCAGTACTTC.

The CDR3 loop is CASSEYGNYGYTF. The DNA of the CDR3 is TGTGCCAGCAGTGAATACGGTAACTATGGCTACACCTTC. The V gene is TRBV6-1, the J gene TRBJ1-2; D is undetermined. Germline V gives CDR1 MNHNS, CDR2 SASEGT. CDR3 size: 13 residues. Between the trimmed V and J ends, which lost 2 bases and 1 base, there was a span of 5 bases.

The chain's CDR3 is CASSHPGTRSSYEQYF. CDR3 bases: TGCGCCAGCAGCCATCCTGGAACGAGGAGCTCCTACGAGCAGTACTTC. The chain combines TRBV4-1 with TRBJ2-7; D ambiguous. Deletions cut 3 bases from V and 0 bases from J, with 15 bases between. This CDR3 has 16 residues. The germline V gene has CDR1 MGHRA and CDR2 YSYEKL.

The chain employs TRBV9 and TRBJ1-4; 12 nucleotides align to TRBD1. The CDR3 contains 19 residues. The germline gives CDR1 SGDLS, CDR2 YYNGEE. The J segment lost 3 bases and the V segment lost 0 bases, leaving 9 bases of the junction unmatched. The CDR3 region is CASSVDGGQGALANEKLFF. CDR3 bases: TGTGCCAGCAGCGTAGACGGGGGACAGGGGGCCTTAGCTAATGAAAAACTGTTTTTT. The entire variable domain, with the rest obtained from reference TRBV9 and TRBJ1-4, is as follows: DSGVTQTPKHLITATGQRVTLRCSPRSGDLSVYWYQQSLDQGLQFLIQYYNGEERAKGNILERFSAQQFPDLHSELNLSSLELGDSALYFCASSVDGGQGALANEKLFFGSGTQLSVL.

V is TRBV4-1 and J is TRBJ2-7, with TRBD2 matching 11 bases. Germline V gene data show CDR1 as MGHRA and CDR2 as YSYEKL. V gave up 1 base and J gave up 3 bases; unmatched junction bases: 5. The CDR3 length is 16 residues. The CDR3 nucleotides read TGCGCCAGCAGCCAAGTATCCACTAGCGGGGGCTACGAGCAGTACTTC. As protein: CASSQVSTSGGYEQYF.

This chain links TRBV29-1 with TRBJ2-2, with TRBD2 matching 8 bases. CDR3 size: 14 residues. Trimming removed 5 bases from V and 6 bases from J; junction bases left unmatched: 8. The germline V gene encodes CDR1 SQVTM and CDR2 ANQGSEA. CDR3 sequence (DNA): TGCAGCGTTTCGGGGGGGCGCTGGGCCGGGGAGCTGTTTTTT. Protein: CSVSGGRWAGELFF.

The chain employs TRBV5-1 and TRBJ2-1; D is perhaps TRBD1 or TRBD2 (6 bases each). V lost 3 bases, J lost 2 bases, and 12 bases lay in between. The germline V gene has CDR1 SGHRS and CDR2 YFSETQ. CDR3 size: 15 residues. CDR3 bases: TGCGCCAGCAGCTCGGGGGCCGCTCCCTACAATGAGCAGTTCTTC. Protein product: CASSSGAAPYNEQFF.

A note on this clone: One base away lies a much larger clone, so this may be a sequencing read error. Different DNA sequences within this sample yield the same CDR3. The genes are TRBV20-1 and TRBJ2-7, with D hard to call. The germline CDR1 and CDR2 sequences are DFQATT and SNEGSKA (reference sequence). The V end was cut by 0 bases, the J end by 1 base, with 1 base between. The CDR3 has 11 residues. The CDR3 loop reads CSARDSYEQYF. The CDR3 nucleotides read TGCAGTGCTAGAGATTCCTACGAGCAGTACTTC.